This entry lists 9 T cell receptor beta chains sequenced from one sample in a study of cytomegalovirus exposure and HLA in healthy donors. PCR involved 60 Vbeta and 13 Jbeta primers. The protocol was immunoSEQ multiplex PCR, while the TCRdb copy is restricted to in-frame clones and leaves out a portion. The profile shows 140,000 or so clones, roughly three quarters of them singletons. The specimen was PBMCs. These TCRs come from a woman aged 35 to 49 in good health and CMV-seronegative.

The CDR3 here is CASSSGTTSKVYEQYF. CDR3 nucleotide sequence: TGTGCCAGCAGTTCTGGAACGACTAGTAAGGTCTACGAGCAGTACTTC. The genes are TRBV7-9 and TRBJ2-7; possible D gene TRBD2, 6 bases. The CDR3 is 16 amino acids. The germline V gene has CDR1 SEHNR and CDR2 FQNEAQ (reference sequence). V lost 6 bases and J lost 3, with 21 bases in between.

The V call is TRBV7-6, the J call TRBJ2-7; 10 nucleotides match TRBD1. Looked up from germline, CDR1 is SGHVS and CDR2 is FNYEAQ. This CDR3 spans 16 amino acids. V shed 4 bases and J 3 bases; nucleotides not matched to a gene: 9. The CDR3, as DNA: TGTGCCAGCAGCTGGGTGGCCGGGACAGGGGACTACGAGCAGTACTTC. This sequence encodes CASSWVAGTGDYEQYF.

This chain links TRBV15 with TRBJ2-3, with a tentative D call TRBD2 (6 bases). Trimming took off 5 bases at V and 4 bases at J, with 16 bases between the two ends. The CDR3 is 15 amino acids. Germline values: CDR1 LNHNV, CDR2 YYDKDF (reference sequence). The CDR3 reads CATSPGGTPADTQYF. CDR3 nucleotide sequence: TGTGCCACCAGCCCCGGGGGTACCCCGGCAGATACGCAGTATTTT.

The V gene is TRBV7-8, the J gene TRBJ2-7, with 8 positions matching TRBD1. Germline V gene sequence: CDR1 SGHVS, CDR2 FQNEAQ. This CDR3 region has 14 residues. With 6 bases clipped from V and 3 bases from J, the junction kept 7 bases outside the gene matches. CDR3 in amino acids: CASSQDREYYEQYF. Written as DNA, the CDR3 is TGTGCCAGCAGTCAGGACAGGGAATACTACGAGCAGTACTTC.

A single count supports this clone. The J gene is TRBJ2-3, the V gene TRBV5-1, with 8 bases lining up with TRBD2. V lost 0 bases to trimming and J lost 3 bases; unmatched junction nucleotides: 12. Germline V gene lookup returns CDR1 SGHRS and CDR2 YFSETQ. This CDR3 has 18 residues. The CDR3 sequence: CASSLDWAKREITDTQYF. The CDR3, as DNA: TGCGCCAGCAGCTTGGATTGGGCAAAGCGGGAGATAACAGATACGCAGTATTTT. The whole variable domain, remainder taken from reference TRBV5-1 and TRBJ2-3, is KAGVTQTPRYLIKTRGQQVTLSCSPISGHRSVSWYQQTPGQGLQFLFEYFSETQRNKGNFPGRFSGRQFSNSRSEMNVSTLELGDSALYLCASSLDWAKREITDTQYFGPGTRLTVL.

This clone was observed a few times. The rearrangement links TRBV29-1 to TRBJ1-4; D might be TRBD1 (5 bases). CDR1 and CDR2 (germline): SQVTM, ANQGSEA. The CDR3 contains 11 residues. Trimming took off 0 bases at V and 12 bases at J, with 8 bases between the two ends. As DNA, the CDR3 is TGCAGCGTTGAAGATGGCAGGGAACTGTTTTTT. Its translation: CSVEDGRELFF.

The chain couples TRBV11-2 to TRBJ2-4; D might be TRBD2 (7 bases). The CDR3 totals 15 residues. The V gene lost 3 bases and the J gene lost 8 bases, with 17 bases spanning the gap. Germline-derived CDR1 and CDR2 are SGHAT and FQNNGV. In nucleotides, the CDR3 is TGTGCCAGCAGCTTGGGGGAGGGGGGATTCGACATTCAGTACTTC. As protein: CASSLGEGGFDIQYF.

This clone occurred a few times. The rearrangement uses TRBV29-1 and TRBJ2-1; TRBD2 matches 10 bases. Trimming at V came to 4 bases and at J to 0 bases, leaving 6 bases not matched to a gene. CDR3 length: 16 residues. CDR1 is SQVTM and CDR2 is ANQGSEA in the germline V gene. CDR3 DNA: TGCAGCGTTGTCGGGGCTAGCGGGAGCTCCTACAATGAGCAGTTCTTC. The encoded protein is CSVVGASGSSYNEQFF.

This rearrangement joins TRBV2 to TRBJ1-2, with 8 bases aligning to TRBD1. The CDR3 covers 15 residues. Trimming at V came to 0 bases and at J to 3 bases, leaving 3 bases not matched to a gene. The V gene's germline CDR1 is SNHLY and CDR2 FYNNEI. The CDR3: CASSEAETGDYGYTF. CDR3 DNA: TGTGCCAGCAGTGAAGCGGAGACAGGGGACTATGGCTACACCTTC. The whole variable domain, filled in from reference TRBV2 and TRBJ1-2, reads EPEVTQTPSHQVTQMGQEVILRCVPISNHLYFYWYRQILGQKVEFLVSFYNNEISEKSEIFDDQFSVERPDGSNFTLKIRSTKLEDSAMYFCASSEAETGDYGYTFGSGTRLTVV.